Listed below are T cell receptor beta chains from one sample, sequenced in a study of graft-versus-host responses after intestinal transplantation. Libraries were prepared by immunoSEQ multiplex PCR; TCRdb keeps only in-frame clonotypes and omits some of them. The data show some 82,000 clones, around 90% seen once. Their specific antigens are unknown. Source: unstimulated CD8+ T cells sorted from spleen or lymph node cells, taken before transplant. The receptors stem from a human donor who was the organ donor for an intestinal transplant. Both conserved end residues are part of each CDR3. The D gene is left open where the match is weak. Size tells how often a clone was seen (once, few, many) or the class of an expanded clone, and some rows leave it out.

D	V	length	size	J	DNA	CDR3
-	TRBV27	15	-	TRBJ1-1	TGTGCCAGCAGTCCTTGGACAGTTCTCAGGACTGAAGCTTTCTTT	CASSPWTVLRTEAFF
-	TRBV28	15	-	TRBJ1-3	TGTGCCAGCAGTTTATCGCCATACTCTGGAAACACCATATATTTT	CASSLSPYSGNTIYF
-	TRBV12-5	15	-	TRBJ1-1	TGTGCTAGTGGTTTGTGGGGCCGCCGGGGCACTGAAGCTTTCTTT	CASGLWGRRGTEAFF
TRBD1	TRBV27	13	-	TRBJ2-1	TGTGCCAGCAGTATAGGACAGGGCAATGAGCAGTTCTTC	CASSIGQGNEQFF
TRBD2	TRBV5-1	15	-	TRBJ2-1	TGCGCCAGCAGCTTACGACTAGCAACTTACAATGAGCAGTTCTTC	CASSLRLATYNEQFF
-	TRBV6-1	15	-	TRBJ1-6	TGTGCCAGCAGTTCACAGCGCTCCTATAATTCACCCCTCCACTTT	CASSSQRSYNSPLHF
TRBD1	TRBV28	14	-	TRBJ2-7	TGTGCCAGCAGTTCCGCCCGACAGGGGACCGAGCAGTACTTC	CASSSARQGTEQYF
-	TRBV4-2	15	-	TRBJ2-7	TGTGCCAGCAGCCTTGACGGGACGGGTTCCTACGAGCAGTACTTC	CASSLDGTGSYEQYF
-	TRBV6-5	14	-	TRBJ2-2	TGTGCCAGCAGTTACCAGACTAGGTCTGGGGAGCTGTTTTTT	CASSYQTRSGELFF
-	TRBV4-2	15	-	TRBJ2-7	TGTGCCAGCAGCCAACTAGACCAACAAGACTACGAGCAGTACTTC	CASSQLDQQDYEQYF
-	TRBV11-2	14	-	TRBJ2-1	TGTGCCAGCAGCTCGAGGGGGGGGAGGAATGAGCAGTTCTTC	CASSSRGGRNEQFF
-	TRBV4-1	13	-	TRBJ2-5	TGCGCCAGCAGCCATCCTGGGGGCGAGACCCAGTACTTC	CASSHPGGETQYF
-	TRBV30	14	-	TRBJ1-1	TGTGCCTGGAGTGCCGGACAGATTGGGGCTGAAGCTTTCTTT	CAWSAGQIGAEAFF
-	TRBV9	18	-	TRBJ1-2	TGTGCCAGCAGCGTTCATCTCCTCTCTTACAGGGCGAAGAAGGGCTACACCTTC	CASSVHLLSYRAKKGYTF
-	TRBV10-3	13	few	TRBJ1-3	TGTGCCATCAGTCTCCACAGGGAGTACACCATATATTTT	CAISLHREYTIYF
TRBD1	TRBV6-1	15	-	TRBJ2-1	TGTGCCAGCAGTGTTAACCGGGACAGGGGCAATGAGCAGTTCTTC	CASSVNRDRGNEQFF
TRBD1	TRBV6-5	16	-	TRBJ1-2	TGTGCCAGCAGTTACTTTTACCGGGACAGGTCCCATGGCTACACCTTC	CASSYFYRDRSHGYTF
-	TRBV6-5	14	-	TRBJ1-1	TGTGCCAGCAGTTCCCTCGACTTGAACACTGAAGCTTTCTTT	CASSSLDLNTEAFF
-	TRBV11-2	14	-	TRBJ2-1	TGTGCCAGCAGCCCGGAGCGACCCTACAATGAGCAGTTCTTC	CASSPERPYNEQFF
TRBD1	TRBV19	14	-	TRBJ2-7	TGTGCCAGTAAATGGGACAGCGAGGCCTACGAGCAGTACTTC	CASKWDSEAYEQYF
TRBD1	TRBV28	16	once	TRBJ2-7	TGTGCCAGCAGTTCACCACCCGGGACAGGCTCCTACGAGCAGTACTTC	CASSSPPGTGSYEQYF
-	TRBV4-1	15	few	TRBJ2-1	TGCGCCAGCAGCCAAGTAGAACTAGCTCCGTATGAGCAGTTCTTC	CASSQVELAPYEQFF
-	TRBV7-2	16	-	TRBJ2-5	TGTGCCAGCAGTTTGCGCCCGGGCAGCCTTGAAGAGACCCAGTACTTC	CASSLRPGSLEETQYF
-	TRBV5-6	17	-	TRBJ1-5	TGTGCCAGCAGCTTGATCGGGGGCGGGGGCGGCAATCAGCCCCAGCATTTT	CASSLIGGGGGNQPQHF
-	TRBV11-2	14	-	TRBJ2-7	TGTGCCAGCACCATGGAGGACAGCTCCTACGAGCAGTACTTC	CASTMEDSSYEQYF
TRBD2	TRBV2	13	-	TRBJ2-7	TGTGCCACCGAGCGGGGGGCCGTGGACGAGCAGTACTTC	CATERGAVDEQYF
-	TRBV9	15	-	TRBJ1-2	TGTGCCAGCAGCCCTCCCCCCCCGCCACACTATGGCTACACCTTC	CASSPPPPPHYGYTF
-	TRBV19	16	-	TRBJ2-1	TGTGCCAGTAGTGACCGGGTCCTCCTCTCCTACAATGAGCAGTTCTTC	CASSDRVLLSYNEQFF
-	TRBV10-1	14	-	TRBJ2-7	TGCGCCACCGCACCCGACAGGAATGGGGGCGAGCAGTACTTC	CATAPDRNGGEQYF
-	TRBV5-6	15	few	TRBJ1-6	TGTGCCAGCAGCTTGGGAGCAGGGGATAATTCACCCCTCCACTTT	CASSLGAGDNSPLHF
-	TRBV7-8	14	-	TRBJ2-5	TGTGCCAGCAGCTTAGCGGGAGCCCAAGAGACCCAGTACTTC	CASSLAGAQETQYF
TRBD1	TRBV30	12	-	TRBJ2-7	TGTGCCTGGAGTGTAATTCAGGGCAGGGGGAGCTTC	CAWSVIQGRGSF
-	TRBV19	15	-	TRBJ2-7	TGTGCCAGTAGTACTGAAGAATATCGCTCCTACGAGCAGTACTTC	CASSTEEYRSYEQYF
-	TRBV30	14	-	TRBJ1-1	TGTGCCTGGAGTGCCGGGAGGGTCGACACTGAAGCTTTCTTT	CAWSAGRVDTEAFF
-	TRBV6-1	14	-	TRBJ2-1	TGTGCCAGCTACTTAGGGGACTCCCTCAATGAGCAGTTCTTC	CASYLGDSLNEQFF
-	TRBV4-2	12	-	TRBJ1-2	TGTGCCAGCAGCCAAACCGTATATGGCTACACCTTC	CASSQTVYGYTF
-	TRBV7-2	14	-	TRBJ2-7	TGTGCCAGCAGCTTAGAAACGGGGACGTACGAGCAGTACTTC	CASSLETGTYEQYF
-	TRBV27	16	once	TRBJ2-7	TGTGCCAGCAGCACCACCCTCACGACCCCTTACTACGAGCAGTACTTC	CASSTTLTTPYYEQYF
-	TRBV29-1	14	-	TRBJ2-1	TGCAGCGTTGAGGGGACACCCTCTTCGAATGAGCAGTTCTTC	CSVEGTPSSNEQFF
-	TRBV5-1	14	-	TRBJ1-1	TGCGCCAGCAGCTTGCGGGCCGAAGGCACTGAAGCTTTCTTT	CASSLRAEGTEAFF
-	TRBV5-1	18	-	TRBJ2-5	TGCGCCAGCAGCTTGTGGGGTCCCGGGACATCGGATGGAGAGACCCAGTACTTC	CASSLWGPGTSDGETQYF